The subject of this entry is one T cell receptor (beta chain). The target antigen is unknown. PCR primers comprised 60 Vbeta and 13 Jbeta primers. TCRdb's table, derived via immunoSEQ multiplex PCR, lists solely in-frame clones and lacks some. The table has around 45,000 clones, roughly 76% seen once. Losses at the gene ends were 4 bases for V and 2 bases for J; bases not matched to a gene: 5. CDR3 size: 14 residues. Germline CDR1 reads SQVTM; CDR2 reads ANQGSEA. These data come from a study of cytomegalovirus exposure and HLA in healthy donors. Overall study findings and caveats: TCR beta sequences reportedly predicted most subjects' HLA-A and HLA-B alleles accurately. A missense variant in DCLRE1C was later tied to TCR beta V- and J-gene trimming. In terms of immune exposure information, only CMV serostatus was available.

This TCR derives from a man between 25 and 39 years old in good health and CMV-seronegative. Sequencing input: PBMCs. This sequence joins TRBV29-1 and TRBJ2-1; the match to TRBD2 covers 7 bases. The CDR3 is CSVVQRETYNEQFF. In DNA, the CDR3 is TGCAGCGTTGTACAGCGGGAAACCTACAATGAGCAGTTCTTC.